Sequencing of this T cell receptor beta chain was carried out in a study of beta chain features in type 1 diabetes. This clone was counted only a few times. Its matching antigen is unknown. The authors took one heparinised blood draw, averaging approximately 0.12 L, from each donor. Study conclusions and caveats: Across patients, naive, central memory and Treg TCRB repertoires exhibited apparently greater similarity than was observed across healthy donors. Patients and controls would be equally affected if PCR favored shorter templates.

Trimming stripped 6 bases from V and 8 bases from J, with 17 bases between. The CDR3 contains 14 residues. The germline V gene has CDR1 MGHDK and CDR2 SYGVNS. Sequencing targeted expressed TCRB transcripts, as all isolated RNA had been reverse transcribed. The method was immunoSEQ multiplex PCR; TCRdb's version includes in-frame clones alone and lacks a portion of them. The table lists under 95,000 clones, 30% to 40% of them singletons. This receptor was obtained from a woman aged 18-35 years in good health. The chain links TRBV25-1 to TRBJ2-1, with D maybe TRBD1 (6 bases). Sequencing was carried out using stem cell memory CD4+ T cells from blood. The chain's CDR3 is CASSRQVRQDEQFF. CDR3 DNA: TGTGCCAGCAGCAGACAGGTCCGCCAGGATGAGCAGTTCTTC. Supplemented by reference TRBV25-1 and TRBJ2-1, the full variable domain reads EADIYQTPRYLVIGTGKKITLECSQTMGHDKMYWYQQDPGMELHLIHYSYGVNSTEKGDLSSESTVSRIRTEHFPLTLESARPSHTSQYLCASSRQVRQDEQFFGPGTRLTVL.